Presented here are 30 T cell receptor beta chains from one specimen sequenced in a study of early T cells in non-severe SARS-CoV-2 infection listed by TCRdb under 2021. Libraries were made using 5' RACE. Reads for this sample came from a NextSeq 500. TCRdb cleaned the public reads at Q25 with fastp, built clones with MiXCR and kept in-frame beta chains. CDR3 protein duplicates are merged, each entry listing the most common genes and DNA. This sample holds 50,000 to 55,000 distinct CDR3 sequences; about a tenth were observed only once. The ten largest make up about 15% of the sample. The sample was whole blood. The source is an adult who was a healthcare worker with PCR-confirmed SARS-CoV-2 infection or an uninfected control (not recorded which).

In this sample, this clonotype turned up many times. This rearrangement joins TRBV2 to TRBJ1-1, with D uncertain. CDR3 length: 13 residues. CDR1 SNHLY and CDR2 FYNNEI come from the germline V gene. The ends were cut back, 5 bases at V and 1 base at J, with 8 bases in the middle. CDR3 DNA sequence: TGTGCCAGCAGTCTCCGGGGGAACACTGAAGCTTTCTTT. Its protein is CASSLRGNTEAFF.

The table lists this clonotype with a count of one. The rearrangement joins TRBV6-2 or TRBV6-3 to TRBJ2-1, with 11 bases identical to TRBD2. The CDR3 covers 15 residues. The trim removed 4 bases at V and 5 bases at J, leaving 4 bases unmatched. The V gene's germline CDR1 is MNHEY and CDR2 SVGEGT. The CDR3 region is CASSWGLAANNEQFF. Written as DNA, the CDR3 is TGTGCCAGCAGTTGGGGACTAGCGGCTAACAATGAGCAGTTCTTC.

This clonotype was observed a handful of times. The gene calls are TRBV7-3 and TRBJ2-2, with 9 bases that match TRBD1. The V gene's germline CDR1 is SGHTA and CDR2 FQGTGA. The CDR3 spans 17 residues. Germline trimming cut 1 base from V and 6 bases from J; bases unmatched to any gene: 9. CDR3 amino acids: CASSLRPGQGPAGELFF. Here the CDR3 DNA reads TGTGCCAGCAGCTTAAGGCCCGGACAGGGGCCAGCCGGGGAGCTGTTTTTT.

This clonotype appeared a few times. V and J are TRBV2 and TRBJ1-2, with D maybe TRBD1 (6 bases). Germline V gene sequence: CDR1 SNHLY, CDR2 FYNNEI. V was cut by 2 bases and J by 4 bases, with 11 bases left in between. The CDR3 runs 14 residues. CDR3 DNA: TGTGCCAGCAGTGAATCCGTCAGGGGCTATGGCTACACCTTC. It translates to CASSESVRGYGYTF.

The table lists this clonotype with a few counts. One junction end disagrees with the germline gene, perhaps due to a read error. CDR3 in amino acids: CASSLPVNSPLHF. In DNA form, the CDR3 reads TGTGCCAGCAGCCTACCTGTTAATTCACCCCTCCATTTT. The J gene is TRBJ1-6, the V gene TRBV7-2, with unresolved D. The CDR3 consists of 13 residues. Germline CDR1 reads SGHTA; CDR2 reads FQGNSA.

This clonotype was seen repeatedly, ten times or more. This chain connects TRBV6-6 to TRBJ2-7; D remains unclear. This CDR3 region has 11 residues. The germline V and J ends were trimmed by 2 bases and 7 bases, with 6 bases remaining between them. Germline V gene sequence: CDR1 MNHNY, CDR2 SVGAGI (reference sequence). CDR3 bases: TGTGCCAGCAGTTACGACCGAGAGCAGTACTTC. Protein sequence: CASSYDREQYF.

The chain uses TRBV7-6 and TRBJ2-7; no clear D. The V gene's germline CDR1 is SGHVS and CDR2 FNYEAQ. The CDR3 covers 14 residues. With 1 base removed from V and 0 bases from J, the gap between germline ends came to 7 bases. The DNA of the CDR3 is TGTGCCAGCAGCTTAGGGGCCAGCTCCTACGAGCAGTACTTC. It specifies CASSLGASSYEQYF.

This clonotype was detected ten times or more. The genes are TRBV3-1 and TRBJ2-7, with TRBD2 matching over 8 bases. V lost 0 bases, J lost 8 bases, and 9 bases stayed unmatched. The CDR3 extends over 15 amino acids. The germline V gene has CDR1 LGHDT and CDR2 YNNKEL (reference sequence). CDR3 loop: CASSQDSAGGRQQYF. The CDR3 nucleotides read TGTGCCAGCAGCCAAGATTCGGCGGGGGGTCGGCAGCAGTACTTC.

This clonotype was counted ten times or more. This chain uses TRBV7-9 with TRBJ2-7; TRBD1 agrees at 9 bases. The V gene end was trimmed by 4 bases and the J gene end by 2 bases; junction bases not matched to a gene: 18. Germline lookup yields CDR1 SEHNR and CDR2 FQNEAQ (reference sequence). This CDR3 has 19 amino acids. CDR3 amino acids: CASSSLPGQGKIKPYEQYF. CDR3 nucleotide sequence: TGTGCCAGCAGCTCGTTACCGGGACAGGGAAAAATAAAGCCCTACGAGCAGTACTTC.

This clonotype was seen ten or more times. The rearrangement uses TRBV12-3 or TRBV12-4 and TRBJ2-7, with 9 nucleotides matching TRBD2. Trimming at V came to 5 bases and at J to 2 bases, leaving 10 bases not matched to a gene. The length of the CDR3 is 16 residues. The DNA of the CDR3 is TGTGCCAGCAGTCAGGACGCGGGAGGGGGCCCCTACGAGCAGTACTTC. This encodes CASSQDAGGGPYEQYF.

The sample holds many counts of this clonotype. This chain joins TRBV20-1 and TRBJ1-5; TRBD1 agrees at 7 bases. The CDR3 extends over 13 amino acids. Germline V lookup: CDR1 DFQATT, CDR2 SNEGSKA (reference sequence). The trim removed 3 bases at V and 4 bases at J, leaving 3 bases unmatched. The CDR3: CSASGQENQPQHF. For the CDR3, the DNA is TGCAGTGCTAGTGGACAGGAAAATCAGCCCCAGCATTTT.

This clonotype showed up many times. The J gene is TRBJ1-2, the V gene TRBV28; D remains ambiguous. Trimming cost V 2 bases and J 0 bases, with 22 bases left between them. The CDR3 consists of 19 residues. Germline V gene data show CDR1 as MDHEN and CDR2 as SYDVKM. CDR3 sequence: CASSLLVPTYQIPNYGYTF. DNA of the CDR3: TGTGCCAGCAGTTTACTGGTCCCCACTTACCAGATTCCTAACTATGGCTACACCTTC.

The V call is TRBV9, the J call TRBJ2-7; 8 nucleotides align to TRBD2. The germline gives CDR1 SGDLS, CDR2 YYNGEE. This CDR3 has 15 residues. Germline trimming cut 0 bases from V and 0 bases from J; bases unmatched to any gene: 2. CDR3 loop: CASSVAGGSSYEQYF. The CDR3 DNA sequence: TGTGCCAGCAGCGTAGCGGGAGGGAGCTCCTACGAGCAGTACTTC.

In its sample, this clonotype was seen many times. The CDR3 here is CASSLGTTYEQYF. DNA of the CDR3: TGTGCCAGCAGCTTAGGCACGACCTACGAGCAGTACTTC. The genes are TRBV7-9 and TRBJ2-7; D is undetermined. The CDR3 runs 13 residues. CDR1 and CDR2 from the germline V gene are SEHNR and FQNEAQ (reference sequence). V dropped 1 base and J dropped 2 bases, with 6 bases sitting between them.

This clonotype showed up many times. The rearrangement links TRBV25-1 to TRBJ2-7; 8 positions agree with TRBD2. This CDR3 comprises 14 residues. J was trimmed by 5 bases and V by 2 bases; bases with no gene match: 5. Germline V CDR1 and CDR2: MGHDK, SYGVNS. Here the CDR3 DNA reads TGTGCCAGCAGTGAACGGGAGGGCCTGGACGAGCAGTACTTC. Its protein product is CASSEREGLDEQYF.

At least ten counts were recorded for this clonotype. The V call is TRBV20-1, the J call TRBJ2-7; 12 nucleotides agree with TRBD2. CDR1 is DFQATT, CDR2 SNEGSKA, per germline (reference sequence). This CDR3 has 14 amino acids. J was trimmed by 5 bases and V by 6 bases; bases with no gene match: 8. CDR3 sequence: CSARGTSGSDEQYF. CDR3 nucleotides: TGCAGTGCCAGGGGGACTAGCGGGTCCGACGAGCAGTACTTC.

This clonotype is labeled medium-sized. The chain couples TRBV4-3 to TRBJ2-6; D is unresolved. The V and J ends lost 4 bases and 0 bases respectively, with 10 bases between them. The CDR3 contains 16 residues. Germline assignment: CDR1 LGHNA and CDR2 YSLEER. The CDR3 reads CASSPDFSSGANVLTF. The CDR3 bases are TGCGCCAGCAGCCCGGATTTCAGCTCTGGGGCCAACGTCCTGACTTTC.

In this sample, this clonotype turned up many times. This chain uses TRBV7-3 with TRBJ2-7, with TRBD2 as a possible D gene (6 bases). Germline values: CDR1 SGHTA, CDR2 FQGTGA. V lost 5 bases, J lost 0 bases, and 17 bases lay in between. This CDR3 comprises 16 residues. The CDR3, as DNA: TGTGCCAGCAGCCCCAGCGGGTCCTTCGACTCCTACGAGCAGTACTTC. Amino acids: CASSPSGSFDSYEQYF.

This clonotype showed up just once. The CDR3 coding sequence is TGTGCCAGCAGTTACTCAGGACTAGCGGGGTACGAGCAGTACTTC. It encodes CASSYSGLAGYEQYF. This rearrangement joins TRBV6-5 to TRBJ2-7; 12 bases agree with TRBD2. CDR1 and CDR2 (germline): MNHEY, SVGAGI. The CDR3 totals 15 residues. J lost 4 bases, V lost 0 bases, and 1 base had no gene match.

In this sample, this clonotype turned up many times. J is TRBJ2-3 and V is TRBV30; TRBD2 agrees at 9 bases. Trimming at V came to 0 bases and at J to 4 bases, leaving 5 bases not matched to a gene. Germline lookup yields CDR1 GTSNPN and CDR2 SVGIG (reference sequence). The CDR3 length is 15 residues. CDR3 coding DNA: TGTGCCTGGAGTGTTTTAGCGGGAGTTTCAGATACGCAGTATTTT. This translates into CAWSVLAGVSDTQYF.

This clonotype appeared many times. The rearrangement uses TRBV12-3 or TRBV12-4 and TRBJ2-5, with TRBD2 identical over 7 bases. The CDR3 consists of 13 residues. Trimming took 3 bases from V and 5 from J; bases not matched to a gene: 3. CDR3 loop: CASSLAGVETQYF. CDR3 bases: TGTGCCAGCAGTTTGGCGGGAGTGGAGACCCAGTACTTC.

In this sample, this clonotype turned up many times. The chain is built from TRBV4-3 and TRBJ2-7, with 12 bases that match TRBD2. CDR1 is LGHNA and CDR2 is YSLEER in the germline V gene. V lost 4 bases to trimming and J lost 1 base; unmatched junction nucleotides: 14. The CDR3 is 19 amino acids. For the CDR3, the DNA is TGCGCCAGCAGCCCCGGACTAGCGGGAACGAGTCCCGGGTCCTACGAGCAGTACTTC. This codes for CASSPGLAGTSPGSYEQYF.

The table lists this clonotype with a few counts. V usage is TRBV28 and J usage is TRBJ2-3; TRBD2 matches 9 bases. CDR3 length equals 14 residues. Germline lookup yields CDR1 MDHEN and CDR2 SYDVKM. The V and J ends lost 6 bases and 5 bases, in that order; junction bases with no gene match: 6. The CDR3 nucleotides read TGTGCCAGCAGACTTAGCGGGAGAGTAGATACGCAGTATTTT. It yields the protein CASRLSGRVDTQYF.

The table lists this clonotype with many counts. The rearrangement joins TRBV7-9 to TRBJ1-5; D not resolved. The V gene's germline CDR1 is SEHNR and CDR2 FQNEAQ (reference sequence). CDR3 length: 14 residues. With 5 bases removed from V and 0 bases from J, the gap between germline ends came to 8 bases. CDR3 DNA: TGTGCCAGCAGCCTGGAGGGTAGCAATCAGCCCCAGCATTTT. It encodes CASSLEGSNQPQHF.

The chain has TRBV27 and TRBJ2-3; a possible D gene is TRBD1 (5 bases). Germline CDR1 MNHEY, CDR2 SMNVEV (reference sequence). This CDR3 spans 14 amino acids. V lost 3 bases and J lost 5, with 12 bases in between. CDR3 sequence reads: CASSFSGLGDTQYF. The CDR3 region has the DNA TGTGCCAGCAGTTTCTCAGGGCTGGGAGATACGCAGTATTTT.

The gene calls are TRBV7-9 and TRBJ2-5; D unclear. CDR1 SEHNR and CDR2 FQNEAQ come from the germline V gene (reference sequence). The CDR3 contains 16 residues. The ends were cut back, 5 bases at V and 7 bases at J, with 23 bases in the middle. The CDR3 region has the DNA TGTGCCAGCAGCCTCCCGACTGAACCCTCAAGTGTGACCCAGTACTTC. Translating it yields CASSLPTEPSSVTQYF.

This clonotype has ten or more counts. V and J are TRBV3-1 and TRBJ2-7; D is uncertain. CDR3 length: 11 residues. CDR1 LGHDT and CDR2 YNNKEL come from the germline V gene (reference sequence). The V end was cut by 5 bases, the J end by 5 bases, with 7 bases between. The DNA of the CDR3 is TGTGCCAGCAGCTTTGGGGACGAGCAGTACTTC. Encoded protein: CASSFGDEQYF.

This rearrangement joins TRBV18 to TRBJ2-1; TRBD2 matches at 7 bases. The ends lost 0 bases at V and 8 bases at J; junction bases unmatched: 10. This CDR3 has 16 residues. CDR1 is KGHSH and CDR2 is LQKENI in the germline V gene. CDR3 amino acids: CASSPPGGRMTDEQFF. CDR3 bases: TGTGCCAGCTCACCACCAGGCGGGAGAATGACAGATGAGCAGTTCTTC. The variable domain in full, with the rest retrieved from reference TRBV18 and TRBJ2-1, is NAGVMQNPRHLVRRRGQEARLRCSPMKGHSHVYWYRQLPEEGLKFMVYLQKENIIDESGMPKERFSAEFPKEGPSILRIQQVVRGDSAAYFCASSPPGGRMTDEQFFGPGTRLTVL.

CDR3: CASSSGTGQSYEQYF. As DNA, the CDR3 is TGTGCCAGCAGTTCCGGGACAGGGCAGTCCTACGAGCAGTACTTC. The chain is built from TRBV28 and TRBJ2-7; 9 bases are shared with TRBD1. With V trimmed by 4 bases and J by 1 base, 5 bases remained unmatched. This CDR3 has 15 amino acids. Germline V lookup: CDR1 MDHEN, CDR2 SYDVKM.

The genes are TRBV2 and TRBJ2-1; 10 positions agree with TRBD2. The CDR3 runs 14 residues. The V gene end was trimmed by 4 bases and the J gene end by 6 bases; junction bases not matched to a gene: 3. The germline V gene has CDR1 SNHLY and CDR2 FYNNEI. The CDR3 region is CASSVLAGSNEQFF. DNA of the CDR3: TGTGCCAGCAGTGTACTAGCGGGAAGCAATGAGCAGTTCTTC. Combining the CDR3 with reference TRBV2 and TRBJ2-1 gives the whole variable domain EPEVTQTPSHQVTQMGQEVILRCVPISNHLYFYWYRQILGQKVEFLVSFYNNEISEKSEIFDDQFSVERPDGSNFTLKIRSTKLEDSAMYFCASSVLAGSNEQFFGPGTRLTVL.